One sample yielded the 29 T cell receptor beta chains listed below, sequenced in a study of CD8 T cells in Susac syndrome. Reverse transcription of roughly 0.5 to 1 ug RNA was carried out with random hexamers. TCRdb redid the calling of the immunoSEQ multiplex PCR reads with MiXCR, one entry per CDR3 protein. The sample yields 150,000 to 200,000 distinct CDR3 sequences, under 95% seen once. Sample: CD4+ T cells from PBMCs. These receptors came from a human donor in good health.

The chain couples TRBV7-9 to TRBJ1-4; 7 bases agree with TRBD1. The V segment lost 5 bases and the J segment 12 bases; nucleotides outside the gene matches: 12. The CDR3 runs to 14 residues. Germline values: CDR1 SEHNR, CDR2 FQNEAQ (reference sequence). In nucleotides, the CDR3 is TGTGCCAGCAGCATCGGGACAGCCAGGGTTCAACTGTTTTTT. Translated: CASSIGTARVQLFF.

In its sample, this clonotype was seen once. The rearrangement links TRBV19 to TRBJ2-7, with D unresolved. The CDR3 is 14 residues long. Germline assignment: CDR1 LNHDA and CDR2 SQIVND (reference sequence). Trimming pared 8 bases from V and 3 bases from J, leaving 17 bases between. This CDR3 reads CASSTRSNFYEQYV. CDR3 nucleotide sequence: TGTGCCAGTTCCACAAGGTCCAATTTCTACGAGCAGTACGTC.

The gene calls are TRBV3-1 and TRBJ1-6; no clear D. The germline V gene encodes CDR1 LGHDT and CDR2 YNNKEL (reference sequence). The CDR3 extends over 15 amino acids. V lost 6 bases and J lost 6, with 15 bases in between. CDR3 sequence reads: CASRLVATGNSPLHF. For the CDR3, the DNA is TGTGCCAGCAGACTCGTGGCGACGGGTAATTCACCCCTCCACTTT.

Points on this clonotype: Sequence at one end of the junction differs from germline and may be a read error. The chain joins TRBV13 to TRBJ2-1; D unresolved. The CDR3 runs 13 residues. The germline V gene has CDR1 PRHDT and CDR2 FYEKMQ (reference sequence). The CDR3 coding sequence is TGTGCCAGCCTAGGGCCCTCCAACAATGAGCAGTTCTTC. Translated, it gives CASLGPSNNEQFF.

The CDR3 is CASSLWRAGGNTIYF. CDR3 nucleotides: TGTGCCAGCAGCTTGTGGAGAGCCGGAGGAAACACCATATATTTT. The J gene is TRBJ1-3, the V gene TRBV5-4; D uncertain. The ends were cut back, 1 base at V and 4 bases at J, with 12 bases in the middle. The V gene's germline CDR1 is SGHNT and CDR2 YYREEE (reference sequence). The CDR3 consists of 15 residues.

This chain joins TRBV29-1 and TRBJ2-7, with D uncertain. The CDR3 consists of 14 residues. Germline CDR1 reads SQVTM; CDR2 reads ANQGSEA. V gave up 4 bases and J gave up 0 bases, with 13 bases separating them. The chain's CDR3 is CSVVPHWDSYEQYF. The CDR3, as DNA: TGCAGCGTTGTCCCCCACTGGGACTCCTACGAGCAGTACTTC.

V gene TRBV7-9 combines with J gene TRBJ1-2, with a weak D call TRBD1 (5 bases). Trimming left V 5 bases short and J 0 bases short, with 10 bases between. The CDR3 has 14 residues. Looked up from germline, CDR1 is SEHNR and CDR2 is FQNEAQ (reference sequence). This CDR3 reads CASSPGMSNYGYTF. Written as DNA, the CDR3 is TGTGCCAGCAGCCCAGGGATGTCTAACTATGGCTACACCTTC.

CDR3 in amino acids: CASSQGIWGYTF. The CDR3 DNA sequence: TGTGCCAGCAGCCAAGGGATCTGGGGCTACACCTTC. V usage is TRBV3-1 and J usage is TRBJ1-2; D not resolved. Trimming took off 1 base at V and 8 bases at J, with 8 bases between the two ends. Germline V gene sequence: CDR1 LGHDT, CDR2 YNNKEL (reference sequence). The length of the CDR3 is 12 residues.

In this sample, this clonotype turned up a few times. The chain links TRBV7-6 to TRBJ2-7; 11 bases align to TRBD2. The germline gives CDR1 SGHVS, CDR2 FNYEAQ. V lost 5 bases to trimming and J lost 2 bases; unmatched junction nucleotides: 2. This CDR3 region has 14 residues. CDR3 coding DNA: TGTGCCAGCAGCCCGACTAGCGGGGCCTACGAGCAGTACTTC. Translated, it gives CASSPTSGAYEQYF.

This clonotype was seen just once. The genes are TRBV20-1 and TRBJ1-1, with D maybe TRBD1 (6 bases). In germline, CDR1 is DFQATT, CDR2 SNEGSKA (reference sequence). V was trimmed by 5 bases and J by 1 base, leaving 11 bases between them. CDR3 length: 13 amino acids. CDR3 in DNA: TGCAGTGCTGTGACAGGCGGGAACACTGAAGCTTTCTTT. Translating gives CSAVTGGNTEAFF.

The gene calls are TRBV29-1 and TRBJ2-5, with 8 bases fitting TRBD1. The germline V gene encodes CDR1 SQVTM and CDR2 ANQGSEA. This CDR3 region has 14 residues. V lost 6 bases and J lost 5; bases outside the gene matches: 11. CDR3 bases: TGCAGCGTGCCTGGGACAGGCGGTGGGGAGACCCAGTACTTC. Translating it yields CSVPGTGGGETQYF. Looking up the rest from reference TRBV29-1 and TRBJ2-5 gives the full variable domain: SAVISQKPSRDICQRGTSLTIQCQVDSQVTMMFWYRQQPGQSLTLIATANQGSEATYESGFVIDKFPISRPNLTFSTLTVSNMSPEDSSIYLCSVPGTGGGETQYFGPGTRLLVL.

This chain joins TRBV20-1 and TRBJ2-5; unclear D gene. Trimming removed 2 bases from V and 5 bases from J, with 15 bases in between. The CDR3 is made up of 14 amino acids. Germline V gene lookup returns CDR1 DFQATT and CDR2 SNEGSKA (reference sequence). The CDR3 region has the DNA TGCAGTGCTAGACCGGGTCTCGACTTGGAGACCCAGTACTTC. Translating it yields CSARPGLDLETQYF.

This chain links TRBV19 with TRBJ2-5, with 9 bases matching TRBD1. V shed 5 bases, J shed 4 bases, and the junction held 14 bases outside the gene matches. The germline gives CDR1 LNHDA, CDR2 SQIVND (reference sequence). The CDR3 sequence is 17 residues long. The CDR3 bases are TGTGCCAGTAGTCCGAGCCTCGCGACAGGGGGTGTAGAGACCCAGTACTTC. Amino acids: CASSPSLATGGVETQYF.

The chain is built from TRBV23-1 and TRBJ1-2, with 7 bases matching TRBD1. TRBV23-1 is an ORF, with its function uncertain. CDR3 size: 14 residues. Unmatched junction bases numbered 3, after V lost 0 bases and J lost 5 bases. CDR3 residues: CASSQSWTGYGYTF. The CDR3 region has the DNA TGCGCCAGCAGTCAATCATGGACAGGTTATGGCTACACCTTC.

The V gene is TRBV7-2, the J gene TRBJ2-1; D is unclear. The germline CDR1 and CDR2 sequences are SGHTA and FQGNSA. This CDR3 is 15 amino acids long. V was trimmed by 2 bases and J by 1 base, leaving 9 bases between them. The DNA for the CDR3 is TGTGCCAGCAGCTTAATGTCCTCTTCCTACAATGAGCAGTTCTTC. Protein product: CASSLMSSSYNEQFF.

The rearrangement links TRBV12-3 or TRBV12-4 to TRBJ2-2; unclear D gene. V gave up 3 bases and J gave up 8 bases, with 10 bases separating them. The length of the CDR3 is 13 residues. This CDR3 is CASSFLMRGELFF. The CDR3 region has the DNA TGTGCCAGCAGTTTCTTGATGAGGGGGGAGCTGTTTTTT.

J is TRBJ1-2 and V is TRBV5-4; TRBD1 agrees at 10 bases. Trimming cost V 3 bases and J 4 bases; bases outside gene matches: 0. CDR3 size: 13 residues. The V gene's germline CDR1 is SGHNT and CDR2 YYREEE (reference sequence). The CDR3 here is CASSWTGGYGYTF. CDR3 bases: TGTGCCAGCAGCTGGACAGGGGGCTATGGCTACACCTTC.

The J gene is TRBJ1-5, the V gene TRBV6-2 or TRBV6-3; D unresolved. Germline loops: CDR1 MNHEY, CDR2 SVGEGT. The CDR3 consists of 14 residues. Between the trimmed V and J ends, which lost 6 bases and 0 bases, there was a span of 9 bases. Here the CDR3 DNA reads TGTGCCAGCAGGAAGGACTATAGCAATCAGCCCCAGCATTTT. Translated: CASRKDYSNQPQHF.

The V and J genes are TRBV7-2 and TRBJ2-1; weak D call: TRBD2 (6 bases). Looked up from germline, CDR1 is SGHTA and CDR2 is FQGNSA. The CDR3 is 14 amino acids. Trimming removed 8 bases at V and 2 bases at J, with 13 bases between. CDR3 nucleotide sequence: TGTGCCAGCGCGGGACTTCGGACCTACAATGAGCAGTTCTTC. Protein product: CASAGLRTYNEQFF.

The genes are TRBV5-1 and TRBJ2-5, with 7 bases lining up with TRBD1. The CDR3 sequence is 15 residues long. Germline V gene sequence: CDR1 SGHRS, CDR2 YFSETQ. After removal of 8 bases from V and 3 bases from J, the junction contained 13 bases not matched to a gene. Here the CDR3 DNA reads TGCGCCAGTACCAAAGCCGACAGGGTAGAAGAGACCCAGTACTTC. It encodes CASTKADRVEETQYF.

The V call is TRBV4-1, the J call TRBJ1-3; no clear D. CDR3 size: 16 residues. Germline V gives CDR1 MGHRA, CDR2 YSYEKL. Between the trimmed V and J ends, which lost 1 base and 1 base, there was a span of 11 bases. CDR3: CASSQADGVSGNTIYF. Written as DNA, the CDR3 is TGCGCCAGCAGCCAAGCCGACGGGGTATCTGGAAACACCATATATTTT.

This clonotype has just a few counts. The chain links TRBV4-2 to TRBJ1-5, with D unresolved. Germline loops: CDR1 LGHNA, CDR2 YNFKEQ. V lost 1 base and J 5 bases, leaving 6 bases between the germline ends. This CDR3 has 13 residues. CDR3 DNA sequence: TGTGCCAGCAGCCAAGGTAGAGATCAGCCCCAGCATTTT. Protein: CASSQGRDQPQHF.

The rearrangement uses TRBV5-1 and TRBJ1-5; no firm D call. The CDR3 consists of 13 residues. Trimming left V 4 bases short and J 4 bases short, with 9 bases between. Germline V gene lookup returns CDR1 SGHRS and CDR2 YFSETQ. In nucleotides, the CDR3 is TGCGCCAGCAGCCCCGAAGGGAATCAGCCCCAGCATTTT. Translation gives CASSPEGNQPQHF.

The rearrangement links TRBV2 to TRBJ2-2; 10 bases align to TRBD1. The length of the CDR3 is 20 residues. Germline CDR1 SNHLY, CDR2 FYNNEI. V dropped 5 bases and J dropped 1; count of bases not matched to a gene: 16. CDR3: CASSPVGGQGLGRNTGELFF. The CDR3 DNA reads as TGTGCCAGCAGTCCTGTCGGGGGACAGGGGCTCGGTAGGAACACCGGGGAGCTGTTTTTT.

The V gene is TRBV4-2, the J gene TRBJ1-5; D remains ambiguous. This CDR3 comprises 15 residues. CDR1 is LGHNA, CDR2 YNFKEQ, per germline. V lost 0 bases and J 4 bases, leaving 10 bases between the germline ends. DNA for the CDR3: TGTGCCAGCAGCCAAGATGGTAGCCCTAATCAGCCCCAGCATTTT. Its translation is CASSQDGSPNQPQHF.

The chain recombines TRBV12-3 or TRBV12-4 with TRBJ2-1; a weak D match, TRBD2 (6 bases). V was shortened by 5 bases and J by 1 base, with 12 bases between the two germline ends. The CDR3 is 15 residues long. The CDR3 nucleotides are TGTGCCAGCAGTCCCACACGGGGGTCCTACAATGAGCAGTTCTTC. Translating it yields CASSPTRGSYNEQFF.

This chain uses TRBV29-1 with TRBJ1-6; 7 bases are shared with TRBD1. Losses at the gene ends were 4 bases for V and 13 bases for J; bases not matched to a gene: 10. The CDR3 covers 13 residues. Germline V lookup: CDR1 SQVTM, CDR2 ANQGSEA. The CDR3: CSVGGTASSPLHF. The CDR3, as DNA: TGCAGCGTTGGGGGGACAGCCAGTTCCCCCCTCCACTTT.

This sequence joins TRBV30 and TRBJ1-1, with D possibly TRBD1 on 6 matching bases. Germline CDR1 GTSNPN, CDR2 SVGIG (reference sequence). V dropped 5 bases and J dropped 8 bases, with 21 bases sitting between them. The CDR3 sequence is 14 residues long. As DNA, the CDR3 is TGTGCCTGGGGCCAACGGACGAGGGGGTTGGAAGCTTTCTTT. This encodes CAWGQRTRGLEAFF.

The chain combines TRBV6-2 or TRBV6-3 with TRBJ1-5; D is perhaps TRBD1 (5 bases). The CDR3 runs 13 residues. Germline CDR1 and CDR2: MNHEY and SVGEGT. Trimming cost V 10 bases and J 4 bases, with 14 bases left between them. CDR3 in amino acids: CATGGEVNQPQHF. CDR3 nucleotides: TGTGCCACCGGAGGGGAAGTGAATCAGCCCCAGCATTTT.